Shown below are 9 T cell receptor beta chains from a single sample sequenced in a study of immune evolution from preneoplasia to lung adenocarcinoma. TCRdb's copy holds only in-frame clones and misses some; the assay was immunoSEQ multiplex PCR. The sample has around 10,000 clones; more than 75% are singletons. Sequenced input: FFPE minimally invasive lung adenocarcinoma tissue. Receptors originate from a donor older than 65 with lung adenocarcinoma.

This chain links TRBV5-5 with TRBJ2-7; D gene unclear. This CDR3 spans 14 amino acids. Trimming shortened V by 1 base and J by 2 bases, and 10 bases separated the two germline ends. Germline assignment: CDR1 SGHKS and CDR2 YYEKEE (reference sequence). The CDR3 DNA reads as TGTGCCAGCAGCTTGTCACTCTTAACCTACGAGCAGTACTTC. This sequence encodes CASSLSLLTYEQYF.

V usage is TRBV6-4 and J usage is TRBJ1-5; a possible D gene is TRBD1 (6 bases). Trimming removed 5 bases from V and 5 bases from J, with 10 bases in between. The CDR3 has 13 residues. Looked up from germline, CDR1 is MRHNA and CDR2 is SNTAGT. The CDR3 sequence: CASSSNRDQPQHF. In nucleotides, the CDR3 is TGTGCCAGCAGTTCAAACAGGGATCAGCCCCAGCATTTT.

This clone was observed once. V gene TRBV10-3 combines with J gene TRBJ2-3; D unclear. This CDR3 region has 13 residues. V shed 6 bases and J shed 1 base, with 8 bases lying between them. Per germline, CDR1 ENHRY and CDR2 SYGVKD. The CDR3 DNA follows: TGTGCCATCAGCCCCCCTGGCACAGATACGCAGTATTTT. Its protein is CAISPPGTDTQYF.

The genes are TRBV7-2 and TRBJ1-1; possible D gene TRBD1, 5 bases. Trimming removed 5 bases from V and 0 bases from J, with 13 bases in between. Germline V gives CDR1 SGHTA, CDR2 FQGNSA. The CDR3 length is 15 residues. CDR3 in DNA: TGTGCCAGCAGCCTAGGCCAGGGTATGAACACTGAAGCTTTCTTT. Protein sequence: CASSLGQGMNTEAFF.

The rearrangement uses TRBV5-5 and TRBJ2-1; weak D call: TRBD1 (6 bases). Germline V lookup: CDR1 SGHKS, CDR2 YYEKEE (reference sequence). There are 13 residues in the CDR3. V was cut by 3 bases and J by 6 bases, with 10 bases left in between. The CDR3 is CASSWSRGNEQFF. CDR3 coding DNA: TGTGCCAGCAGCTGGAGCAGGGGCAATGAGCAGTTCTTC.

The chain couples TRBV10-2 to TRBJ2-7; the D gene is possibly TRBD1 (6 bases). The CDR3 runs to 13 residues. V lost 2 bases and J 5 bases, leaving 10 bases between the germline ends. Germline values: CDR1 WSHSY, CDR2 SAAADI. For the CDR3, the DNA is TGCGCCAGCAGTGAGCCTACAGGGAACGAGCAGTACTTC. It translates to CASSEPTGNEQYF.

The chain links TRBV9 to TRBJ2-7; 10 bases are shared with TRBD2. The V segment lost 2 bases and the J segment 0 bases; nucleotides outside the gene matches: 5. The germline gives CDR1 SGDLS, CDR2 YYNGEE. This CDR3 has 16 residues. Written as DNA, the CDR3 is TGTGCCAGCAGCGTTGGGACTAGCGAATTCTCCTACGAGCAGTACTTC. It is translated as CASSVGTSEFSYEQYF.

The V and J genes are TRBV5-1 and TRBJ2-1; possible D gene TRBD2, 5 bases. The V end lost 0 bases, the J end lost 7 bases, and 14 bases lay between the germline ends. The CDR3 is 15 amino acids. Germline V gene sequence: CDR1 SGHRS, CDR2 YFSETQ. In nucleotides, the CDR3 is TGCGCCAGCAGCTTGGATATAGGGCGGGCGAATGAGCAGTTCTTC. It yields the protein CASSLDIGRANEQFF.

V gene TRBV15 combines with J gene TRBJ2-7; D unclear. The CDR3 is made up of 14 amino acids. V dropped 0 bases and J dropped 4 bases, with 10 bases sitting between them. Germline V gives CDR1 LNHNV, CDR2 YYDKDF (reference sequence). CDR3 nucleotide sequence: TGTGCCACCAGCAGAGAAGCGCTTGCATACGAGCAGTACTTC. This gives the protein CATSREALAYEQYF.